The text below deals with one T cell receptor beta chain. The germline CDR1 and CDR2 sequences are LNHDA and SQIVND (reference sequence). The CDR3 loop spans 15 amino acids. Trimming left V 5 bases short and J 4 bases short, with 14 bases between. This sample stems from a study of technical replicates of blood from a few donors. Libraries were prepared by immunoSEQ multiplex PCR; TCRdb keeps only in-frame clonotypes and omits some of them. Among nearly 95,000 clones, roughly 95% were seen once, and the ten largest hold around 0.37%. This clonotype was sampled from a human donor in good health. Sequenced sample: T cells isolated from PBMCs. This sequence joins TRBV19 and TRBJ2-2; D is perhaps TRBD1 (6 bases). The CDR3 bases are TGTGCCAGTAGTTCCACAGGGTATGGCACCGGGGAGCTGTTTTTT. Protein sequence: CASSSTGYGTGELFF. Supplemented by reference TRBV19 and TRBJ2-2, the full variable domain reads DGGITQSPKYLFRKEGQNVTLSCEQNLNHDAMYWYRQDPGQGLRLIYYSQIVNDFQKGDIAEGYSVSREKKESFPLTVTSAQKNPTAFYLCASSSTGYGTGELFFGEGSRLTVL.